This T cell receptor (beta chain) is from a study of blood T cells in healthy people across ages. General observations from the study: Higher diversity, along with more naive CD4+ cells, distinguished long-lived donors from aged donors.

CDR1 and CDR2 from the germline V gene are SGDLS and YYNGEE. V lost 4 bases to trimming and J lost 2 bases, with 17 bases between them. There are 16 residues in the CDR3. This clonotype was counted only a few times. The antigen is not known. Primers used in a second PCR of about 7 to 12 cycles were a sample-barcoded 5' primer and a J-beta primer mix. One entry per CDR3 protein results from TCRdb running MiXCR on the 5' RACE reads. The table includes about a million distinct CDR3 sequences, approximately 49% detected once. V gene TRBV9 combines with J gene TRBJ2-3; D is perhaps TRBD2 (6 bases). The sequencing sample was made of blood. This sequence was found in a young man in good health. The CDR3 DNA reads as TGTGCCAGCAGCCTACGGACTACGGGGCTCACAGATACGCAGTATTTT. It codes for CASSLRTTGLTDTQYF.